A single sample gave rise to the 25 T cell receptor beta chains below, sequenced in a study of T cell clonotyping in hematopoietic cell transplantation. Only in-frame clones appear in the TCRdb table, and some are missing; sequencing was by immunoSEQ multiplex PCR. The data contain 13,000 to 15,000 clones, about 93% of them seen just once; the ten biggest clones take up 4.5%. The sample consisted of PBMCs, taken 30 days after allogeneic stem cell transplant. The receptors stem from a male patient aged 55 to 69 who had an allogeneic stem cell transplant from an unrelated donor, so the T cells may come from the graft donor. Some clones in this sample may be carry-over from other donors' samples.

V and J are TRBV7-8 and TRBJ2-3; 8 bases are shared with TRBD1. Germline V CDR1 and CDR2: SGHVS, FQNEAQ. V lost 5 bases and J lost 1; bases outside the gene matches: 11. The CDR3 is 17 amino acids. The chain's CDR3 is CASSTGQAYLRTDTQYF. The CDR3 coding sequence is TGTGCCAGCAGCACGGGACAGGCCTATTTACGCACAGATACGCAGTATTTT.

The chain is built from TRBV7-2 and TRBJ2-7, with D tentatively TRBD1 or TRBD2 (5 bases each). The CDR3 contains 14 residues. Germline CDR1 SGHTA, CDR2 FQGNSA. The V gene lost 8 bases and the J gene lost 1 base, with 15 bases spanning the gap. The CDR3 DNA reads as TGTGCCAGCCGGAGCGGTTGGGGGTCCTACGAGCAGTACTTC. This codes for CASRSGWGSYEQYF.

This sequence joins TRBV6-5 and TRBJ1-1; D is possibly TRBD1 (5 bases). V was trimmed by 8 bases and J by 5 bases, leaving 12 bases between them. This CDR3 has 12 residues. The germline CDR1 and CDR2 sequences are MNHEY and SVGAGI. The CDR3 DNA follows: TGTGCCAGCGGTACGGGGGAAACTGAAGCTTTCTTT. Encoded protein: CASGTGETEAFF.

V gene TRBV5-1 combines with J gene TRBJ1-5, with a possible D match to TRBD1 (5 bases). Per the germline V gene, CDR1 is SGHRS and CDR2 is YFSETQ. Deletions cut 1 base from V and 0 bases from J, with 8 bases between. The CDR3 is 15 amino acids. The DNA of the CDR3 is TGCGCCAGCAGCTTGCGACAGAATAGCAATCAGCCCCAGCATTTT. It translates to CASSLRQNSNQPQHF.

This chain links TRBV14 with TRBJ2-6; no definite D call. Trimming took 1 base from V and 0 from J, leaving 10 bases between them. The CDR3 loop spans 17 amino acids. Germline CDR1 SGHDN, CDR2 FVKESK. The CDR3 DNA reads TGTGCCAGCAGCCAAGTCGGTCGCTACTCTGGGGCCAACGTCCTGACTTTC. Its translation: CASSQVGRYSGANVLTF.

The V and J genes are TRBV7-3 and TRBJ1-6; weak D call: TRBD1 (6 bases). Trimming left V 1 base short and J 8 bases short, with 6 bases between. The CDR3 totals 13 residues. The germline V gene encodes CDR1 SGHTA and CDR2 FQGTGA. CDR3 coding DNA: TGTGCCAGCAGCTTAAACAGGGATTCACCCCTCCACTTT. Translating gives CASSLNRDSPLHF.

The rearrangement uses TRBV6-5 and TRBJ2-2; 8 bases agree with TRBD1. The CDR3 has 15 residues. The J segment lost 2 bases and the V segment lost 4 bases, leaving 3 bases of the junction unmatched. Germline CDR1 MNHEY, CDR2 SVGAGI. The CDR3: CASSSGGENTGELFF. The CDR3 DNA reads TGTGCCAGCAGTTCAGGGGGCGAAAACACCGGGGAGCTGTTTTTT.

The genes are TRBV19 and TRBJ2-5; 10 nucleotides line up with TRBD1. Germline CDR1 is LNHDA and CDR2 is SQIVND (reference sequence). Trimming removed 6 bases from V and 2 bases from J; junction bases left unmatched: 9. The CDR3 totals 16 residues. The chain's CDR3 is CASRLRQGASQETQYF. The CDR3 nucleotides are TGTGCCAGTAGGCTCAGACAGGGGGCGTCACAAGAGACCCAGTACTTC.

The V call is TRBV30, the J call TRBJ1-6; TRBD1 matches 9 bases. With 2 bases clipped from V and 7 bases from J, the junction kept 3 bases outside the gene matches. This CDR3 comprises 14 residues. Germline V gene lookup returns CDR1 GTSNPN and CDR2 SVGIG (reference sequence). This CDR3 is CAWSSGTGNSPLHF. CDR3 DNA: TGTGCCTGGAGTTCAGGGACAGGGAATTCACCCCTCCACTTT.

This chain connects TRBV4-3 to TRBJ2-7, with D possibly being TRBD1 (6 bases). Trimming stripped 0 bases from V and 7 bases from J, with 16 bases between. Per the germline V gene, CDR1 is LGHNA and CDR2 is YSLEER. The CDR3 contains 15 residues. In nucleotides, the CDR3 is TGCGCCAGCAGCCAAGATCCATCAGGGGCCAGGGAGCAGTACTTC. This codes for CASSQDPSGAREQYF.

The V and J genes are TRBV10-1 and TRBJ1-5; 7 bases line up with TRBD1. This CDR3 spans 16 amino acids. V lost 9 bases, J lost 6 bases, and 17 bases stayed unmatched. The germline V gene encodes CDR1 WNHNN and CDR2 SYGVQD (reference sequence). The CDR3 is CASLLGGAKRGQPQHF. The CDR3 bases are TGCGCCAGTCTCCTAGGGGGCGCTAAAAGAGGTCAGCCCCAGCATTTT.

This clone appeared a single time. The V and J genes are TRBV9 and TRBJ2-2; D gene ambiguous. Trimming cost V 3 bases and J 1 base, with 10 bases left between them. This CDR3 spans 15 amino acids. Germline V CDR1 and CDR2: SGDLS, YYNGEE. The chain's CDR3 is CASSATPENTGELFF. DNA of the CDR3: TGTGCCAGCAGCGCGACACCAGAGAACACCGGGGAGCTGTTTTTT. The full variable domain, completed using reference TRBV9 and TRBJ2-2, is DSGVTQTPKHLITATGQRVTLRCSPRSGDLSVYWYQQSLDQGLQFLIQYYNGEERAKGNILERFSAQQFPDLHSELNLSSLELGDSALYFCASSATPENTGELFFGEGSRLTVL.

The chain couples TRBV29-1 to TRBJ1-5; no clear D gene. Germline V gene sequence: CDR1 SQVTM, CDR2 ANQGSEA. With 6 bases removed from V and 2 bases from J, the gap between germline ends came to 17 bases. The CDR3 runs to 15 residues. CDR3 nucleotide sequence: TGCAGCGTCGCAGACGGGGTATTAGGCAATCAGCCCCAGCATTTT. It yields the protein CSVADGVLGNQPQHF. The full variable domain, its missing parts supplied by reference TRBV29-1 and TRBJ1-5, is SAVISQKPSRDICQRGTSLTIQCQVDSQVTMMFWYRQQPGQSLTLIATANQGSEATYESGFVIDKFPISRPNLTFSTLTVSNMSPEDSSIYLCSVADGVLGNQPQHFGDGTRLSIL.

This CDR3 reads CASSSGPGTENTEAFF. CDR3 nucleotide sequence: TGTGCCAGCAGCTCAGGACCCGGGACAGAGAACACTGAAGCTTTCTTT. The chain carries TRBV7-6 and TRBJ1-1; 7 bases are shared with TRBD1. Germline V gene sequence: CDR1 SGHVS, CDR2 FNYEAQ. The CDR3 length is 16 residues. Losses at the gene ends were 4 bases for V and 1 base for J; bases not matched to a gene: 9.

This clone has just a few counts. The V and J genes are TRBV10-3 and TRBJ1-2; D may be TRBD1 (6 bases). Looked up from germline, CDR1 is ENHRY and CDR2 is SYGVKD. V gave up 6 bases and J gave up 5 bases, with 19 bases separating them. The CDR3 sequence is 15 residues long. The CDR3 nucleotides are TGTGCCATCAGCCCCGGGGGACAAGCCCTTTATGGCTACACCTTC. This sequence encodes CAISPGGQALYGYTF.

This chain connects TRBV28 to TRBJ2-3; 7 bases line up with TRBD2. The ends lost 3 bases at V and 4 bases at J; junction bases unmatched: 10. The CDR3 spans 16 residues. From germline, CDR1 is MDHEN and CDR2 SYDVKM. The chain's CDR3 is CASSFEASGGADTQYF. The DNA of the CDR3 is TGTGCCAGCAGTTTTGAGGCTAGCGGAGGTGCAGATACGCAGTATTTT.

The V and J genes are TRBV6-1 and TRBJ1-2; 7 bases fit TRBD1. Germline values: CDR1 MNHNS, CDR2 SASEGT. The CDR3 is made up of 13 amino acids. J was trimmed by 0 bases and V by 6 bases; bases with no gene match: 1. CDR3 DNA: TGTGCCAGCAGAGGGACAGCTAACTATGGCTACACCTTC. This gives the protein CASRGTANYGYTF.

The rearrangement links TRBV29-1 to TRBJ2-7, with 10 positions matching TRBD1. Trimming took 7 bases from V and 6 from J; bases not matched to a gene: 3. Germline values: CDR1 SQVTM, CDR2 ANQGSEA. This CDR3 spans 11 amino acids. The CDR3 sequence: CSGWTGGEQYF. CDR3 in DNA: TGCAGCGGCTGGACAGGGGGCGAGCAGTACTTC.

The V call is TRBV9, the J call TRBJ1-4; TRBD1 matches 10 bases. The CDR3 consists of 15 residues. From germline, CDR1 is SGDLS and CDR2 YYNGEE. V gave up 3 bases and J gave up 5 bases; unmatched junction bases: 4. The DNA of the CDR3 is TGTGCCAGCAGCGGACCGGGACAGGGGAATGAAAAACTGTTTTTT. Residues: CASSGPGQGNEKLFF.

J is TRBJ2-3 and V is TRBV4-2; tentative D call: TRBD1 (5 bases). Germline V gene sequence: CDR1 LGHNA, CDR2 YNFKEQ. Trimming left V 5 bases short and J 0 bases short, with 9 bases between. The CDR3 spans 14 residues. The CDR3 DNA reads as TGTGCCAGCAGCTTCCGACAGAGCACAGATACGCAGTATTTT. It codes for CASSFRQSTDTQYF.

The chain employs TRBV2 and TRBJ1-1, with D tentatively TRBD1 (6 bases). Trimming pared 1 base from V and 5 bases from J, leaving 20 bases between. Germline values: CDR1 SNHLY, CDR2 FYNNEI. This CDR3 has 17 residues. The CDR3: CASSEGGGWGRRTEAFF. CDR3 sequence (DNA): TGTGCCAGCAGTGAAGGAGGTGGCTGGGGGCGACGGACTGAAGCTTTCTTT. The full variable domain, completed using reference TRBV2 and TRBJ1-1, is EPEVTQTPSHQVTQMGQEVILRCVPISNHLYFYWYRQILGQKVEFLVSFYNNEISEKSEIFDDQFSVERPDGSNFTLKIRSTKLEDSAMYFCASSEGGGWGRRTEAFFGQGTRLTVV.

The chain combines TRBV5-1 with TRBJ1-1; possibly TRBD1 for D (5 bases). The CDR3 is made up of 15 amino acids. Trimming stripped 3 bases from V and 1 base from J, with 13 bases between. Germline-derived CDR1 and CDR2 are SGHRS and YFSETQ. The CDR3 DNA reads TGCGCCAGCAGCTCCCTGACAGCCGCGAACACTGAAGCTTTCTTT. The encoded protein is CASSSLTAANTEAFF.

This sequence joins TRBV5-1 and TRBJ1-1, with D unresolved. The CDR3 has 12 residues. Trimming pared 7 bases from V and 2 bases from J, leaving 9 bases between. Germline V CDR1 and CDR2: SGHRS, YFSETQ. The CDR3 DNA is TGCGCCAGCGCGGCGGGTAACACTGAAGCTTTCTTT. This translates into CASAAGNTEAFF.

This clone was picked up one time. The V call is TRBV9, the J call TRBJ2-7; no clear D. The CDR3 is made up of 13 amino acids. Trimming left V 0 bases short and J 6 bases short, with 10 bases between. In germline, CDR1 is SGDLS, CDR2 YYNGEE. The CDR3 protein is CASSVGGNGEQYF. DNA for the CDR3: TGTGCCAGCAGCGTAGGAGGAAACGGCGAGCAGTACTTC. Together with reference TRBV9 and TRBJ2-7, the CDR3 gives the full variable domain: DSGVTQTPKHLITATGQRVTLRCSPRSGDLSVYWYQQSLDQGLQFLIQYYNGEERAKGNILERFSAQQFPDLHSELNLSSLELGDSALYFCASSVGGNGEQYFGPGTRLTVT.

This clone has a single count. This rearrangement joins TRBV25-1 to TRBJ1-5; D possibly corresponds to TRBD1 (5 bases). CDR3 length: 14 residues. Germline lookup yields CDR1 MGHDK and CDR2 SYGVNS. The V and J ends lost 4 bases and 4 bases respectively, with 11 bases between them. The CDR3 region is CASSASGGNQPQHF. CDR3 nucleotides: TGTGCCAGCAGTGCGTCGGGGGGGAATCAGCCCCAGCATTTT.